This T cell receptor (beta chain) was recovered during a study of T cells in Graves' hyperthyroidism and ophthalmopathy. Study-wide findings and caveats: A model of 13 V-J pairs discriminated ophthalmopathy from stable hyperthyroidism.

Amplification targeted TCR beta CDR3 regions from RNA transcripts. The study used the HTBI primer set for a first-round RT-PCR of the TCR CDR3. MiXCR was run by TCRdb on the multiplex PCR reads, yielding one entry per CDR3 protein. The sample shows around 570,000 distinct CDR3 sequences, about 20% of them seen only once. A remark on this clonotype: The antigen is undetermined.

Diagnosing involved the use of clinical symptoms, serum thyroxine and TRAb, thyroid ultrasound and orbital computed tomography. Germline CDR1 reads LNHDA; CDR2 reads SQIVND (reference sequence). The CDR3 has 14 residues. V shed 1 base and J shed 4 bases, with 9 bases lying between them. The chain carries TRBV19 and TRBJ2-3; D not resolved. The source of this sequence is a man aged 40-49 years with Graves' ophthalmopathy. The sequencing input was blood. The CDR3 loop reads CASSIGRNADTQYF. CDR3 in DNA: TGTGCCAGTAGTATAGGTAGGAATGCAGATACGCAGTATTTT.